Following are 17 T cell receptor beta chains from one sample sequenced in a study of OX40 agonist ivuxolimab in advanced cancers. Clones were read by immunoSEQ multiplex PCR, and TCRdb kept only the in-frame ones, dropping some. The table lists tens of thousands of clones, more than 85% of them singletons. The specimen comprised CD4+ or CD8+ T cells sorted from blood, sampled in a trial of the OX40 agonist ivuxolimab. All receptors come from an adult with an advanced solid tumor such as melanoma, head and neck, liver or kidney cancer.

The chain uses TRBV5-1 and TRBJ1-2; no definite D call. Germline CDR1 reads SGHRS; CDR2 reads YFSETQ. The germline V and J ends were trimmed by 2 bases and 4 bases, with 18 bases remaining between them. The CDR3 is 16 amino acids. As DNA, the CDR3 is TGCGCCAGCAGCTTCCGAACGATGCAGGAGATCTATGGCTACACCTTC. This gives the protein CASSFRTMQEIYGYTF.

V and J are TRBV2 and TRBJ1-5, with a tentative D call TRBD1 (5 bases). CDR1 is SNHLY, CDR2 FYNNEI, per germline. The CDR3 length is 15 residues. Trimming left V 1 base short and J 0 bases short, with 7 bases between. DNA for the CDR3: TGTGCCAGCAGTGAAGGGACACATAGCAATCAGCCCCAGCATTTT. Protein product: CASSEGTHSNQPQHF.

This chain joins TRBV19 and TRBJ2-7, with TRBD2 matching 7 bases. V lost 0 bases and J lost 4; bases outside the gene matches: 6. The germline CDR1 and CDR2 sequences are LNHDA and SQIVND (reference sequence). There are 15 residues in the CDR3. The chain's CDR3 is CASSIDASGPYEQYF. The DNA for the CDR3 is TGTGCCAGTAGTATAGATGCTAGCGGACCTTACGAGCAGTACTTC.

The chain couples TRBV6-5 to TRBJ2-2, with TRBD1 matching 8 bases. The trim removed 2 bases at V and 3 bases at J, leaving 5 bases unmatched. Germline lookup yields CDR1 MNHEY and CDR2 SVGAGI. The CDR3 has 16 amino acids. The CDR3 bases are TGTGCCAGCAGTTACGTGACAGGGGCTCACACCGGGGAGCTGTTTTTT. This encodes CASSYVTGAHTGELFF.

In nucleotides, the CDR3 is TGTGCTAGTGGTTTGTCCGACTACGAGCAGTACTTC. This translates into CASGLSDYEQYF. The chain links TRBV12-5 to TRBJ2-7; D unresolved. Germline assignment: CDR1 LGHNT and CDR2 FRNRAP. The V end was cut by 2 bases, the J end by 3 bases, with 5 bases between. The CDR3 is made up of 12 amino acids.

V gene TRBV7-3 combines with J gene TRBJ2-3; 8 nucleotides line up with TRBD2. Germline CDR1 and CDR2: SGHTA and FQGTGA. The CDR3 length is 15 residues. J was trimmed by 5 bases and V by 0 bases; bases with no gene match: 4. CDR3 bases: TGTGCCAGCAGCTTAACTAGCGGGACGGGAGATACGCAGTATTTT. Residues: CASSLTSGTGDTQYF.

This chain connects TRBV6-6 to TRBJ1-5; possible D gene TRBD1, 6 bases. Trimming shortened V by 2 bases and J by 6 bases, and 8 bases separated the two germline ends. Germline values: CDR1 MNHNY, CDR2 SVGAGI (reference sequence). This CDR3 spans 13 amino acids. The CDR3 nucleotides read TGTGCCAGCAGTTACGGCAGGGGTCAGCCCCAGCATTTT. This sequence encodes CASSYGRGQPQHF.

The chain uses TRBV13 and TRBJ1-1; 8 positions agree with TRBD1. The CDR3 is 15 residues long. Germline V CDR1 and CDR2: PRHDT, FYEKMQ (reference sequence). Losses at the gene ends were 5 bases for V and 5 bases for J; bases not matched to a gene: 10. Here the CDR3 reads CASSLSGQGRTEAFF. The DNA of the CDR3 is TGTGCCAGCAGCCTGTCTGGACAGGGCAGGACTGAAGCTTTCTTT.

V is TRBV6-5 and J is TRBJ2-7, with 12 bases aligning to TRBD2. The germline CDR1 and CDR2 sequences are MNHEY and SVGAGI. The ends lost 7 bases at V and 5 bases at J; junction bases unmatched: 6. This CDR3 has 14 amino acids. The CDR3 DNA reads as TGTGCCAGCACCAGACTAGCGGGAGTTAACGAGCAGTACTTC. This encodes CASTRLAGVNEQYF.

The CDR3 reads CASGLVRGELSSYNEQFF. CDR3 sequence (DNA): TGTGCTAGTGGTTTGGTACGAGGAGAACTCAGCTCCTACAATGAGCAGTTCTTC. This chain uses TRBV12-5 with TRBJ2-1; the D is unclear. With 0 bases removed from V and 0 bases from J, the gap between germline ends came to 15 bases. The CDR3 contains 18 residues. The germline CDR1 and CDR2 sequences are LGHNT and FRNRAP. Full variable domain (remainder filled in from reference TRBV12-5 and TRBJ2-1): DARVTQTPRHKVTEMGQEVTMRCQPILGHNTVFWYRQTMMQGLELLAYFRNRAPLDDSGMPKDRFSAEMPDATLATLKIQPSEPRDSAVYFCASGLVRGELSSYNEQFFGPGTRLTVL.

The CDR3 here is CATSARVAGVADTQYF. The CDR3 DNA reads TGTGCCACCAGCGCCCGGGTAGCGGGCGTGGCAGATACGCAGTATTTT. This chain links TRBV15 with TRBJ2-3; 7 nucleotides agree with TRBD2. The CDR3 is 16 residues long. The V segment lost 5 bases and the J segment 4 bases; nucleotides outside the gene matches: 12. Germline V lookup: CDR1 LNHNV, CDR2 YYDKDF (reference sequence).

The rearrangement links TRBV11-3 to TRBJ2-7; 11 bases line up with TRBD1. CDR1 SGHNT and CDR2 YENEEA come from the germline V gene. The CDR3 consists of 14 residues. Germline trimming cut 5 bases from V and 5 bases from J; bases unmatched to any gene: 5. CDR3 in DNA: TGTGCCAGCAGCCCGAGGACAGGGGGCGACGAGCAGTACTTC. Translation gives CASSPRTGGDEQYF.

This chain joins TRBV7-2 and TRBJ1-1, with 10 bases fitting TRBD1. Germline V lookup: CDR1 SGHTA, CDR2 FQGNSA. Germline trimming cut 5 bases from V and 4 bases from J; bases unmatched to any gene: 7. The CDR3 covers 15 residues. The CDR3 reads CASSPSWTGGTEAFF. Written as DNA, the CDR3 is TGTGCCAGCAGCCCCTCTTGGACAGGGGGCACTGAAGCTTTCTTT.

The V call is TRBV5-1, the J call TRBJ2-7, with 8 bases identical to TRBD1. Trimming removed 4 bases from V and 3 bases from J; junction bases left unmatched: 12. Germline CDR1 is SGHRS and CDR2 is YFSETQ. The CDR3 contains 16 residues. The CDR3 is CASSQPPGTGFYEQYF. CDR3 bases: TGCGCCAGCAGCCAACCTCCCGGGACAGGTTTCTACGAGCAGTACTTC.

The V and J genes are TRBV21-1 and TRBJ2-5; the D segment call TRBD2 is taken from the table without a DNA check. TRBV21-1 is shown as a pseudogene. The CDR3 runs 14 residues. This chain's CDR3 is CASSKVTSGETQYF. For the CDR3, the DNA is TGTGCCAGCAGCAAAGTGACTAGCGGTGAGACCCAGTACTTC.

The V gene is TRBV7-4, the J gene TRBJ1-1; TRBD1 matches 7 bases. CDR1 and CDR2 from the germline V gene are SGHVT and SQSDAQ. J lost 4 bases, V lost 5 bases, and 13 bases had no gene match. The CDR3 has 16 residues. The CDR3 loop reads CASSLDNRGEGTEAFF. Here the CDR3 DNA reads TGTGCCAGCAGCCTAGACAACAGGGGAGAGGGCACTGAAGCTTTCTTT.

This chain uses TRBV6-5 with TRBJ2-7; D is unresolved. V was pared by 4 bases and J by 2 bases, with 15 bases between. The CDR3 runs 15 residues. The germline V gene encodes CDR1 MNHEY and CDR2 SVGAGI. Written as DNA, the CDR3 is TGTGCCAGCAGTTCGTTAAAGGAGCGTCCCTACGAGCAGTACTTC. It translates to CASSSLKERPYEQYF.